The 22 T cell receptor beta chains listed next were all sequenced from one sample in a study of OX40 agonist ivuxolimab in advanced cancers. Libraries were prepared by immunoSEQ multiplex PCR; TCRdb keeps only in-frame clonotypes and omits some of them. The sample has 50,000 to 75,000 clones; more than 80% are singletons. The input for sequencing was CD4+ or CD8+ T cells sorted from blood, taken in a trial of the OX40 agonist ivuxolimab. These receptors originate from an adult with an advanced solid tumor such as melanoma, head and neck, liver or kidney cancer.

The table lists this clone with a few counts. The chain couples TRBV6-1 to TRBJ2-7, with D perhaps matching TRBD1 (6 bases). V gave up 6 bases and J gave up 1 base, with 16 bases separating them. The germline gives CDR1 MNHNS, CDR2 SASEGT. This CDR3 is built from 15 residues. In DNA form, the CDR3 reads TGTGCCAGCAGACCAGGGGTTGGCGGTTCCTACGAGCAGTACTTC. Protein product: CASRPGVGGSYEQYF.

The rearrangement joins TRBV15 to TRBJ1-5; D not resolved. Germline lookup yields CDR1 LNHNV and CDR2 YYDKDF (reference sequence). The CDR3 is 15 amino acids. Trimming pared 0 bases from V and 2 bases from J, leaving 8 bases between. DNA of the CDR3: TGTGCCACCAGCAGAGATGTTGGGGGCAATCAGCCCCAGCATTTT. It codes for CATSRDVGGNQPQHF.

A few counts support this clone. V gene TRBV11-3 combines with J gene TRBJ2-5; D remains ambiguous. Germline V gives CDR1 SGHNT, CDR2 YENEEA. CDR3 length: 12 amino acids. V shed 5 bases and J shed 5 bases, with 9 bases lying between them. In nucleotides, the CDR3 is TGTGCCAGCAGCCCGCGCCAGGAGACCCAGTACTTC. Translated: CASSPRQETQYF.

The chain is built from TRBV7-2 and TRBJ2-3; D is unclear. Trimming left V 3 bases short and J 2 bases short, with 6 bases between. CDR3 length equals 13 residues. From germline, CDR1 is SGHTA and CDR2 FQGNSA. This CDR3 reads CASSLGITDTQYF. DNA of the CDR3: TGTGCCAGCAGCTTGGGGATCACAGATACGCAGTATTTT. The variable domain in full, with the rest retrieved from reference TRBV7-2 and TRBJ2-3, is GAGVSQSPSNKVTEKGKDVELRCDPISGHTALYWYRQSLGQGLEFLIYFQGNSAPDKSGLPSDRFSAERTGGSVSTLTIQRTQQEDSAVYLCASSLGITDTQYFGPGTRLTVL.

This clone was seen more than once but under ten times. The rearrangement links TRBV9 to TRBJ1-1; D uncertain. CDR1 is SGDLS, CDR2 YYNGEE, per germline. V shed 2 bases and J shed 0 bases, with 8 bases lying between them. CDR3 length equals 14 residues. Here the CDR3 DNA reads TGTGCCAGCAGCGTGTCAAGTATGAACACTGAAGCTTTCTTT. This encodes CASSVSSMNTEAFF. Drawing the rest from reference TRBV9 and TRBJ1-1, the complete variable domain is DSGVTQTPKHLITATGQRVTLRCSPRSGDLSVYWYQQSLDQGLQFLIQYYNGEERAKGNILERFSAQQFPDLHSELNLSSLELGDSALYFCASSVSSMNTEAFFGQGTRLTVV.

This rearrangement joins TRBV6-1 to TRBJ2-6, with D perhaps given as TRBD1 or TRBD2 (6 bases each). This CDR3 has 16 amino acids. V was cut by 3 bases and J by 4 bases, with 13 bases left in between. The germline gives CDR1 MNHNS, CDR2 SASEGT. The CDR3 region has the DNA TGTGCCAGCAGTGAGATAGGGGGGCCCGGGGCCAACGTCCTGACTTTC. This sequence encodes CASSEIGGPGANVLTF.

This clone was seen once. The chain couples TRBV7-2 to TRBJ2-3; TRBD2 might be the D (5 bases). Germline lookup yields CDR1 SGHTA and CDR2 FQGNSA. Trimming stripped 1 base from V and 5 bases from J, with 7 bases between. The CDR3 is made up of 13 amino acids. The CDR3 reads CASSLVSGDTQYF. CDR3 in DNA: TGTGCCAGCAGCTTAGTGAGCGGAGATACGCAGTATTTT.

The chain employs TRBV5-4 and TRBJ2-5, with 13 bases lining up with TRBD2. Germline values: CDR1 SGHNT, CDR2 YYREEE (reference sequence). V was pared by 4 bases and J by 4 bases, with 16 bases of the junction left unmatched. This CDR3 contains 19 residues. The CDR3 nucleotides are TGTGCCAGCAGCCGACAAGGACTAGCGGGAGAGGTGGTGGCAGAGACCCAGTACTTC. Its translation is CASSRQGLAGEVVAETQYF.

The chain couples TRBV19 to TRBJ1-2, with 11 bases lining up with TRBD1. The V segment lost 5 bases and the J segment 5 bases; nucleotides outside the gene matches: 7. Germline CDR1 and CDR2: LNHDA and SQIVND (reference sequence). The CDR3 covers 15 residues. Here the CDR3 reads CASSGGTGGLYGYTF. CDR3 nucleotide sequence: TGTGCCAGTAGTGGAGGGACAGGGGGTCTTTATGGCTACACCTTC.

The chain is built from TRBV11-3 and TRBJ2-3, with 8 bases lining up with TRBD2. Germline values: CDR1 SGHNT, CDR2 YENEEA. The J segment lost 3 bases and the V segment lost 5 bases, leaving 4 bases of the junction unmatched. The CDR3 is made up of 14 amino acids. In DNA, the CDR3 is TGTGCCAGCAGCCCTCGGGAGGGGACAGATACGCAGTATTTT. Residues: CASSPREGTDTQYF. The variable domain in full, completed from reference TRBV11-3 and TRBJ2-3, reads EAGVVQSPRYKIIEKKQPVAFWCNPISGHNTLYWYLQNLGQGPELLIRYENEEAVDDSQLPKDRFSAERLKGVDSTLKIQPAELGDSAVYLCASSPREGTDTQYFGPGTRLTVL.

This clone was detected once. The gene calls are TRBV6-6 and TRBJ2-5; 12 bases map to TRBD2. Trimming at V came to 8 bases and at J to 4 bases, leaving 5 bases not matched to a gene. CDR1 is MNHNY, CDR2 SVGAGI, per germline (reference sequence). The CDR3 runs 14 residues. The CDR3 region is CASRALAGGETQYF. As DNA, the CDR3 is TGTGCCAGCCGCGCACTAGCGGGAGGAGAGACCCAGTACTTC.

The V call is TRBV5-6, the J call TRBJ2-6, with unresolved D. The CDR3 consists of 15 residues. Germline loops: CDR1 SGHDT, CDR2 YYEEEE. The V end was cut by 3 bases, the J end by 2 bases, with 9 bases between. This CDR3 is CASSSGSAGANVLTF. The CDR3 DNA reads as TGTGCCAGCAGCTCTGGAAGCGCTGGGGCCAACGTCCTGACTTTC.

V and J are TRBV14 and TRBJ2-3, with D perhaps being TRBD1 or TRBD2 (5 bases each). Germline CDR1 reads SGHDN; CDR2 reads FVKESK. This CDR3 region has 15 residues. V was pared by 4 bases and J by 0 bases, with 11 bases between. CDR3 protein: CASSLYGASTDTQYF. CDR3 nucleotides: TGTGCCAGCAGCCTGTACGGGGCTAGCACAGATACGCAGTATTTT.

Details on this clone: Other DNA sequences in the sample encode the same CDR3. The chain carries TRBV6-1 and TRBJ2-4, with D unclear. The CDR3 runs 18 residues. Germline CDR1 reads MNHNS; CDR2 reads SASEGT. V was pared by 3 bases and J by 2 bases, with 20 bases between. As DNA, the CDR3 is TGTGCCAGCAGTGATAGACCCGTGTTGGATGGGACCAAAAACATTCAGTACTTC. Encoded protein: CASSDRPVLDGTKNIQYF.

In this sample, this clone turned up a few times. V and J are TRBV11-3 and TRBJ1-5; D unresolved. The germline gives CDR1 SGHNT, CDR2 YENEEA. The V end was cut by 6 bases, the J end by 2 bases, with 20 bases between. The CDR3 totals 17 residues. The CDR3 here is CASSRYRLERGNQPQHF. Written as DNA, the CDR3 is TGTGCCAGCAGTCGGTATCGACTCGAAAGGGGCAATCAGCCCCAGCATTTT.

The CDR3 sequence is CASSETGTTNEQFF. CDR3 sequence (DNA): TGTGCCAGCTCAGAAACCGGGACCACCAATGAGCAGTTCTTC. This sequence joins TRBV18 and TRBJ2-1; D is tentatively TRBD1 or TRBD2 (5 bases each). Looked up from germline, CDR1 is KGHSH and CDR2 is LQKENI. V lost 5 bases to trimming and J lost 6 bases, with 14 bases between them. The CDR3 length is 14 residues.

This clone came up once. The chain is built from TRBV18 and TRBJ2-5, with a possible D match to TRBD1 (6 bases). The CDR3 extends over 17 amino acids. V gave up 0 bases and J gave up 4 bases, with 18 bases separating them. Germline assignment: CDR1 KGHSH and CDR2 LQKENI. CDR3 nucleotides: TGTGCCAGCTCACCACCGGTAACAGGGAAATGGGGAGAGACCCAGTACTTC. It yields the protein CASSPPVTGKWGETQYF.

V is TRBV27 and J is TRBJ2-7, with D unclear. Trimming cost V 6 bases and J 5 bases, with 11 bases left between them. The CDR3 length is 12 residues. CDR1 and CDR2 from the germline V gene are MNHEY and SMNVEV (reference sequence). The CDR3 region is CASRTGPHEQYF. The DNA for the CDR3 is TGTGCCAGCAGGACCGGCCCCCACGAGCAGTACTTC.

The chain has TRBV18 and TRBJ1-3; tentatively, D is TRBD1 (5 bases). The CDR3 extends over 16 amino acids. The V gene lost 3 bases and the J gene lost 4 bases, with 16 bases spanning the gap. Germline V gene sequence: CDR1 KGHSH, CDR2 LQKENI. The CDR3 here is CASSPGSPTAGNTIYF. Here the CDR3 DNA reads TGTGCCAGCTCACCGGGGAGCCCGACAGCAGGAAACACCATATATTTT.

The chain is built from TRBV11-2 and TRBJ2-1; 12 nucleotides line up with TRBD2. This CDR3 comprises 15 residues. J was trimmed by 7 bases and V by 5 bases; bases with no gene match: 6. Looked up from germline, CDR1 is SGHAT and CDR2 is FQNNGV. The CDR3 here is CASSQTSGSWNEQFF. CDR3 sequence (DNA): TGTGCCAGCAGCCAGACTAGCGGGAGTTGGAATGAGCAGTTCTTC.

The CDR3 DNA reads as TGTGCCAGCAGCGTAGGAAGAGAAGAGATGAACACTGAAGCTTTCTTT. Its protein product is CASSVGREEMNTEAFF. V usage is TRBV9 and J usage is TRBJ1-1; D is unclear. V was cut by 0 bases and J by 0 bases, with 12 bases left in between. From germline, CDR1 is SGDLS and CDR2 YYNGEE. This CDR3 contains 16 residues.

The chain combines TRBV29-1 with TRBJ1-3; tentatively, D is TRBD1 (5 bases). Germline CDR1 is SQVTM and CDR2 is ANQGSEA. The CDR3 is made up of 14 amino acids. Trimming removed 4 bases from V and 6 bases from J, with 16 bases in between. CDR3 DNA sequence: TGCAGCGTTGTTGTAGGGGCCCCGGTAAACACCATATATTTT. It translates to CSVVVGAPVNTIYF.